The text below deals with one T cell receptor (beta chain). Its antigen is unknown. Template material for amplifying TCR beta CDR3 regions consisted of RNA transcripts. During a first-round RT-PCR of the TCR CDR3, the HTBI primer set was used. TCRdb re-analysed the multiplex PCR reads in MiXCR, keeping a single row per CDR3 protein. This sample carries about 99,000 distinct CDR3 sequences, 45% to 50% of them seen once, and the ten largest clones take approximately 30%. With a duration under 2 months, the hyperthyroidism was newly diagnosed in patients aged 18 to 65. Exclusions: uncontrolled infection, other autoimmune disease, pregnancy, lactation. Orbital computed tomography and thyroid ultrasound, together with serum TRAb and thyroxine and clinical symptoms, were used for diagnoses. These data are taken from a study of T cells in Graves' hyperthyroidism and ophthalmopathy. General study points: Most clonotypes expanded in thyroid above 0.001 were likewise present in blood.

The sequenced material came from blood. The clonotype originates from a man aged 40-55 years with Graves' hyperthyroidism.

CDR3 amino acids: CASSARLAGNTEAFF. The CDR3 DNA follows: TGTGCCAGCAGCGCAAGACTAGCGGGAAACACTGAAGCTTTCTTT. V is TRBV7-2 and J is TRBJ1-1, with unresolved D. This CDR3 region has 15 residues. CDR1 and CDR2 (germline): SGHTA, FQGNSA. V shed 5 bases and J shed 2 bases, with 15 bases lying between them.